The next 30 T cell receptor beta chains were all read from a single sample in a study of long-term antiretroviral therapy in people with HIV. At the survey level, the v3.0 immunoSEQ assay was run. Clones were read by immunoSEQ multiplex PCR, and TCRdb kept only the in-frame ones, dropping some. The data show tens of thousands of clones, approximately 84% seen once. The starting material was unsorted PBMCs, obtained 2 years after starting antiretroviral therapy. These receptor sequences come from a man between 50 and 59 years old with HIV.

This chain links TRBV7-9 with TRBJ1-4; 7 bases agree with TRBD1. This CDR3 region has 12 residues. Unmatched junction bases numbered 6, after V lost 10 bases and J lost 7 bases. Germline CDR1 and CDR2: SEHNR and FQNEAQ (reference sequence). The CDR3 coding sequence is TGTGCCACCGACGGGGACAGTGAAAAACTGTTTTTT. Residues: CATDGDSEKLFF. Supplemented by reference TRBV7-9 and TRBJ1-4, the full variable domain reads DTGVSQNPRHKITKRGQNVTFRCDPISEHNRLYWYRQTLGQGPEFLTYFQNEAQLEKSRLLSDRFSAERPKGSFSTLEIQRTEQGDSAMYLCATDGDSEKLFFGSGTQLSVL.

This rearrangement joins TRBV7-2 to TRBJ2-1, with TRBD2 identical over 9 bases. Germline CDR1 and CDR2: SGHTA and FQGNSA. The CDR3 contains 16 residues. J was trimmed by 4 bases and V by 3 bases; bases with no gene match: 7. The CDR3 bases are TGTGCCAGCAGCTTCCGCCGGAGCGGGGGGTACAATGAGCAGTTCTTC. Protein: CASSFRRSGGYNEQFF.

This clone was picked up one time. The V and J genes are TRBV6-5 and TRBJ2-5, with a weak D call TRBD2 (6 bases). V was trimmed by 5 bases and J by 5 bases, leaving 18 bases between them. Per the germline V gene, CDR1 is MNHEY and CDR2 is SVGAGI. This CDR3 region has 15 residues. CDR3 protein: CASSRRSGVGETQYF. The CDR3 bases are TGTGCCAGCAGTCGTCGATCGGGAGTAGGGGAGACCCAGTACTTC.

In this sample, this clone turned up once. The chain combines TRBV28 with TRBJ2-1; 8 nucleotides align to TRBD1. The CDR3 contains 16 residues. CDR1 is MDHEN, CDR2 SYDVKM, per germline. V shed 6 bases, J shed 4 bases, and the junction held 11 bases outside the gene matches. The CDR3 loop is CASSLTGDWAYNEQFF. Here the CDR3 DNA reads TGTGCCAGCAGCCTGACAGGGGATTGGGCATACAATGAGCAGTTCTTC.

The J gene is TRBJ2-7, the V gene TRBV2, with 7 bases identical to TRBD1. Germline V gene data show CDR1 as SNHLY and CDR2 as FYNNEI. Trimming at V came to 8 bases and at J to 0 bases, leaving 1 base not matched to a gene. This CDR3 is 12 amino acids long. The CDR3 region is CASGQVSYEQYF. The DNA for the CDR3 is TGTGCCAGCGGACAGGTCTCCTACGAGCAGTACTTC.

This clone was seen only once. The chain employs TRBV11-2 and TRBJ1-1; D remains unclear. Germline V gene sequence: CDR1 SGHAT, CDR2 FQNNGV. This CDR3 region has 15 residues. The V end was cut by 7 bases, the J end by 1 base, with 16 bases between. CDR3 sequence: CASTPLPPPNTEAFF. The DNA for the CDR3 is TGTGCCAGCACTCCCTTACCCCCCCCGAACACTGAAGCTTTCTTT. Full variable domain (remainder filled in from reference TRBV11-2 and TRBJ1-1): EAGVAQSPRYKIIEKRQSVAFWCNPISGHATLYWYQQILGQGPKLLIQFQNNGVVDDSQLPKDRFSAERLKGVDSTLKIQPAKLEDSAVYLCASTPLPPPNTEAFFGQGTRLTVV.

This chain joins TRBV25-1 and TRBJ2-2; 9 nucleotides align to TRBD1. V lost 3 bases and J lost 3; bases outside the gene matches: 5. Germline V CDR1 and CDR2: MGHDK, SYGVNS. This CDR3 spans 16 amino acids. This CDR3 is CASSDPGQGDTGELFF. In nucleotides, the CDR3 is TGTGCCAGCAGTGATCCGGGACAGGGTGACACCGGGGAGCTGTTTTTT.

V is TRBV2 and J is TRBJ1-4; a possible D gene is TRBD1 (5 bases). CDR3 length equals 15 residues. The V and J ends lost 7 bases and 5 bases respectively, with 17 bases between them. In germline, CDR1 is SNHLY, CDR2 FYNNEI. The CDR3 coding sequence is TGTGCCAGCACCTTCGGACTGGGGGAGAATGAAAAACTGTTTTTT. Translating it yields CASTFGLGENEKLFF. The variable domain in full, with the rest retrieved from reference TRBV2 and TRBJ1-4, is EPEVTQTPSHQVTQMGQEVILRCVPISNHLYFYWYRQILGQKVEFLVSFYNNEISEKSEIFDDQFSVERPDGSNFTLKIRSTKLEDSAMYFCASTFGLGENEKLFFGSGTQLSVL.

The chain is built from TRBV7-3 and TRBJ2-7; 10 bases fit TRBD2. J lost 6 bases, V lost 0 bases, and 5 bases had no gene match. The germline V gene has CDR1 SGHTA and CDR2 FQGTGA. The CDR3 totals 15 residues. Here the CDR3 reads CASSLTAGGPGEQYF. The CDR3 nucleotides read TGTGCCAGCAGCTTAACAGCGGGGGGGCCCGGCGAGCAGTACTTC.

V is TRBV9 and J is TRBJ1-1; D is undetermined. Germline V gene lookup returns CDR1 SGDLS and CDR2 YYNGEE. Trimming took 0 bases from V and 0 from J, leaving 6 bases between them. CDR3 size: 14 residues. The CDR3 nucleotides are TGTGCCAGCAGCGTAGGACGGATGAACACTGAAGCTTTCTTT. This encodes CASSVGRMNTEAFF.

The gene calls are TRBV19 and TRBJ1-1; the D gene is possibly TRBD1 (5 bases). This CDR3 has 15 amino acids. V was cut by 8 bases and J by 1 base, with 17 bases left in between. Per the germline V gene, CDR1 is LNHDA and CDR2 is SQIVND (reference sequence). Written as DNA, the CDR3 is TGTGCCAGTCAGGGTGGGCGGGGTGGGAACACTGAAGCTTTCTTT. It encodes CASQGGRGGNTEAFF.

The gene calls are TRBV30 and TRBJ1-6; D not resolved. The CDR3 is made up of 14 amino acids. Trimming removed 8 bases from V and 0 bases from J, with 11 bases in between. Per the germline V gene, CDR1 is GTSNPN and CDR2 is SVGIG (reference sequence). The CDR3 DNA reads as TGTGCCAAGAAGGGTTTCTCCTATAATTCACCCCTCCACTTT. It specifies CAKKGFSYNSPLHF.

V is TRBV7-2 and J is TRBJ2-7; TRBD2 aligns across 8 bases. The CDR3 runs 19 residues. The V gene's germline CDR1 is SGHTA and CDR2 FQGNSA. V lost 0 bases and J lost 2; bases outside the gene matches: 15. CDR3 nucleotide sequence: TGTGCCAGCAGCTTAGCGTTTACGGGGGGGCCGCCGGGGACCTACGAGCAGTACTTC. As protein: CASSLAFTGGPPGTYEQYF.

The V gene is TRBV28, the J gene TRBJ2-7, with D perhaps being TRBD1 or TRBD2 (5 bases each). CDR1 and CDR2 (germline): MDHEN, SYDVKM. CDR3 length equals 15 residues. V shed 7 bases and J shed 2 bases, with 18 bases lying between them. Here the CDR3 reads CASISPGAQAYEQYF. In DNA form, the CDR3 reads TGTGCCAGCATTTCTCCCGGGGCACAGGCCTACGAGCAGTACTTC.

The gene calls are TRBV27 and TRBJ2-7; D possibly corresponds to TRBD2 (6 bases). Trimming stripped 3 bases from V and 5 bases from J, with 14 bases between. Germline values: CDR1 MNHEY, CDR2 SMNVEV (reference sequence). CDR3 length: 14 amino acids. The CDR3 is CASSFQGGDDEQYF. Written as DNA, the CDR3 is TGTGCCAGCAGTTTTCAAGGCGGGGACGACGAGCAGTACTTC.

V is TRBV10-3 and J is TRBJ2-5; no reliable D call. The CDR3 is 14 amino acids. V lost 2 bases, J lost 4 bases, and 11 bases lay in between. Looked up from germline, CDR1 is ENHRY and CDR2 is SYGVKD. The CDR3 DNA follows: TGTGCCATCAGTGAGGGAAAGGGCGTAGAGACCCAGTACTTC. Translation gives CAISEGKGVETQYF.

The CDR3 coding sequence is TGCGCCAGCAGCCAAGAAACGGGAATGATGCAGTTCTTC. Protein sequence: CASSQETGMMQFF. The J gene is TRBJ2-1, the V gene TRBV4-3; possible D gene TRBD2, 5 bases. The ends were cut back, 0 bases at V and 12 bases at J, with 12 bases in the middle. CDR1 LGHNA and CDR2 YSLEER come from the germline V gene. CDR3 size: 13 residues.

The chain has TRBV6-6 and TRBJ1-2; D unresolved. With 0 bases removed from V and 1 base from J, the gap between germline ends came to 9 bases. Germline V gene sequence: CDR1 MNHNY, CDR2 SVGAGI (reference sequence). This CDR3 is built from 15 residues. CDR3 region: CASSYSRDNNYGYTF. The CDR3 region has the DNA TGTGCCAGCAGTTACTCCCGGGATAATAACTATGGCTACACCTTC.

The chain links TRBV7-2 to TRBJ2-3; D not certain. Germline assignment: CDR1 SGHTA and CDR2 FQGNSA. V was clipped by 7 bases and J by 5 bases, with 10 bases between them. This CDR3 spans 12 amino acids. CDR3 loop: CASTVPLDTQYF. In DNA form, the CDR3 reads TGTGCCAGCACCGTACCATTAGATACGCAGTATTTT.

V and J are TRBV7-8 and TRBJ1-2, with D perhaps TRBD1 (5 bases). Trimming took 2 bases from V and 6 from J, leaving 25 bases between them. CDR1 SGHVS and CDR2 FQNEAQ come from the germline V gene. This CDR3 contains 18 residues. CDR3 sequence reads: CASSLTQIRPRPGDGYTF. The CDR3 coding sequence is TGTGCCAGCAGCTTAACGCAAATTAGGCCGCGCCCGGGGGATGGCTACACCTTC.

CDR3 loop: CASSEVRVYGYTF. In nucleotides, the CDR3 is TGTGCCAGCAGTGAAGTTAGGGTCTATGGCTACACCTTC. The chain joins TRBV2 to TRBJ1-2; D call uncertain. CDR1 is SNHLY, CDR2 FYNNEI, per germline. The CDR3 length is 13 residues. Trimming left V 1 base short and J 4 bases short, with 7 bases between.

The CDR3 sequence is CASQGSRSPLHF. DNA of the CDR3: TGTGCCAGCCAGGGAAGTAGGTCACCCCTCCACTTT. The J gene is TRBJ1-6, the V gene TRBV6-5; D possibly corresponds to TRBD1 (5 bases). Germline assignment: CDR1 MNHEY and CDR2 SVGAGI. This CDR3 has 12 residues. The V end was cut by 8 bases, the J end by 10 bases, with 12 bases between.

The V gene is TRBV6-6, the J gene TRBJ1-1; no reliable D call. CDR3 length equals 14 residues. The germline gives CDR1 MNHNY, CDR2 SVGAGI (reference sequence). V shed 6 bases and J shed 4 bases, with 15 bases lying between them. The CDR3, as DNA: TGTGCCAGCAGGAGGGAGGCTAGGACCACTGAAGCTTTCTTT. It is translated as CASRREARTTEAFF.

This chain joins TRBV27 and TRBJ1-4; D unclear. V lost 8 bases, J lost 0 bases, and 16 bases lay in between. This CDR3 is built from 16 residues. Germline CDR1 and CDR2: MNHEY and SMNVEV (reference sequence). The CDR3 region has the DNA TGTGCCAGCTCACGATATAACCGGGCAACTAATGAAAAACTGTTTTTT. Translation gives CASSRYNRATNEKLFF.

The CDR3 reads CASSPGVGGIGQPQHF. The CDR3 DNA follows: TGTGCCAGCAGCCCGGGGGTGGGGGGCATCGGGCAGCCCCAGCATTTT. The rearrangement joins TRBV7-8 to TRBJ1-5, with D possibly TRBD1 on 6 matching bases. Germline V gives CDR1 SGHVS, CDR2 FQNEAQ. The V and J ends lost 5 bases and 7 bases respectively, with 21 bases between them. The CDR3 is 16 amino acids.

The V call is TRBV28, the J call TRBJ2-2, with 9 bases that match TRBD1. The junction had 5 bases not matched to a gene; V was cut back by 4 bases and J by 5 bases. The CDR3 is made up of 15 amino acids. Germline V gene data show CDR1 as MDHEN and CDR2 as SYDVKM. In DNA, the CDR3 is TGTGCCAGCAGTTCCACAGGGGGCGTAACCGGGGAGCTGTTTTTT. Encoded protein: CASSSTGGVTGELFF.

The chain carries TRBV9 and TRBJ2-2; 7 bases match TRBD2. The CDR3 is 14 amino acids. Germline V gene sequence: CDR1 SGDLS, CDR2 YYNGEE. V was pared by 4 bases and J by 4 bases, with 4 bases of the junction left unmatched. This chain's CDR3 is CASSPGGGTGELFF. CDR3 DNA: TGTGCCAGCAGCCCGGGCGGGGGCACCGGGGAGCTGTTTTTT. The full variable domain, with the rest looked up from reference TRBV9 and TRBJ2-2, is DSGVTQTPKHLITATGQRVTLRCSPRSGDLSVYWYQQSLDQGLQFLIQYYNGEERAKGNILERFSAQQFPDLHSELNLSSLELGDSALYFCASSPGGGTGELFFGEGSRLTVL.

This rearrangement joins TRBV28 to TRBJ2-2, with TRBD1 matching 8 bases. Germline CDR1 and CDR2: MDHEN and SYDVKM. V shed 4 bases, J shed 5 bases, and the junction held 15 bases outside the gene matches. This CDR3 has 18 residues. The CDR3 region has the DNA TGTGCCAGCAGTTCAACAGCCTTCAGGGGGCGCGAGACCGGGGAGCTGTTTTTT. It is translated as CASSSTAFRGRETGELFF.

The chain recombines TRBV6-5 with TRBJ1-5, with D maybe TRBD1 (5 bases). In germline, CDR1 is MNHEY, CDR2 SVGAGI. The CDR3 loop spans 14 amino acids. V was pared by 5 bases and J by 4 bases, with 12 bases between. The CDR3 DNA sequence: TGTGCCAGCAGTGCTGGGGGGGGGAATCAGCCCCAGCATTTT. Translating it yields CASSAGGGNQPQHF.

The gene calls are TRBV7-9 and TRBJ1-2, with a weak D call TRBD1 (5 bases). Trimming removed 5 bases at V and 12 bases at J, with 13 bases between. The CDR3 extends over 11 amino acids. From germline, CDR1 is SEHNR and CDR2 FQNEAQ (reference sequence). Written as DNA, the CDR3 is TGTGCCAGCAGCCGATCGGGGCAGGACACCTTC. It is translated as CASSRSGQDTF.